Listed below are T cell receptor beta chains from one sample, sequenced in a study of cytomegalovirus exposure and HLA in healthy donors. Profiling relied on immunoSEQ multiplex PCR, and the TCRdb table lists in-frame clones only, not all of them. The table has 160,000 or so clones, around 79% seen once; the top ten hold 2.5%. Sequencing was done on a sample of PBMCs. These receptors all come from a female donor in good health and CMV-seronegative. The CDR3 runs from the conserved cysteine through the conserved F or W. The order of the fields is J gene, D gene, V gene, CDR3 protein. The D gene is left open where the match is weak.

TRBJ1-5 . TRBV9 CASSVGPGHLQPQHF
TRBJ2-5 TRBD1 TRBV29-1 CSEIIPDRDGQETQYF
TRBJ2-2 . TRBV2 CAIRETDRLNTGELFF
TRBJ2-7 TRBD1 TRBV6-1 CASSRDRLYEQYF
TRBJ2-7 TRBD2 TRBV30 CALGLAAYEQYF
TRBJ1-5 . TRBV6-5 CASSYRDSQPQHF
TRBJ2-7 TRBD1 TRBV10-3 CAISAELQGAQYF
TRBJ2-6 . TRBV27 CASSLGAAGANVLTF
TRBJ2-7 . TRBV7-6 CASSPDPQGGDYEQYF
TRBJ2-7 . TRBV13 CASSPPDSFEQYF
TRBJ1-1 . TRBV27 CASSPYAGYTEAFF
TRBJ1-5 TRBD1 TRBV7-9 CASSPLPTGGGHQPQHF
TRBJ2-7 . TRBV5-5 CASSETGIEQYF
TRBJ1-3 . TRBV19 CASRLEGAGNTIYF
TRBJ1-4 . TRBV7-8 CASSSSRATNEKLFF
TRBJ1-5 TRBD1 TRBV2 CASRSTGDSQPQHF
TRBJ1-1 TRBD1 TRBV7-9 CASSLPDRVTEAFF
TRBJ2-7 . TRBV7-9 CASSSGLSRYEQYF
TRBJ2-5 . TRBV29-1 CSRKERVREETQYF
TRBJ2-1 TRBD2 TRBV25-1 CASSEGGDSYNEQFF
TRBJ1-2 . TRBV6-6 CASSYSGPTGGYTF
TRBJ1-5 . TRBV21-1 CASSKLARVGPQHF
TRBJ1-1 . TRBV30 CALNRVAEAFF
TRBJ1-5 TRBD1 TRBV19 CAIGQGARSNQPQHF
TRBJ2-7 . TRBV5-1 CASSLSGSTEQYF
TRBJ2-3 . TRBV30 CAWSARLADTQYF
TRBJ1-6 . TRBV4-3 CASSQEQGLGSPLHF
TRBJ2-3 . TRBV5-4 CASSSSDTQYF
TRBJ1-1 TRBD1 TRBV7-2 CASSFPGGNTEAFF
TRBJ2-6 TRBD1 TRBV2 CASIKGQGSSGANVLTF
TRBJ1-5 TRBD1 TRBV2 CATRTGDQPQHF
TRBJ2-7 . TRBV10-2 CASSFDSLITYEQYF
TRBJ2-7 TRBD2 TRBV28 CASSSPQTSGRIPTYEQYF
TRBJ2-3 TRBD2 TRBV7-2 CASSLTLAGGDTQYF
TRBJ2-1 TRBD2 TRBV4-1 CASSQVRASGRTYNEQFF
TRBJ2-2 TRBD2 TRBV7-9 CASSLKRGGAVGELFF
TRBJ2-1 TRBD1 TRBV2 CASRTGGVYNEQFF
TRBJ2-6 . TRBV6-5 CAASGRISGANVLTF
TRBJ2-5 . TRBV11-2 CASSATGGRAETQYF
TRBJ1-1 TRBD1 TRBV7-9 CASRGQPNTEAFF
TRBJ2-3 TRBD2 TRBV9 CASTGLASTDTQYF
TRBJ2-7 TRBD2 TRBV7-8 CASSSGTTPGAYEQYF
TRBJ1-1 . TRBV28 CASSPRTEAFF
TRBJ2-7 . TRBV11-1 CASSRAGSYEQYF
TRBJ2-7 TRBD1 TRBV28 CASSLRDRTYEQYF
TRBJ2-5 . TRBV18 CASSQADGEETQYF
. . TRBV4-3 CASSRGDGDYEQYF
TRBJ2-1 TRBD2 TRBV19 CASSIGTSGSFGEQFF
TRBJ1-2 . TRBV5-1 CASSLDADINYGYTF
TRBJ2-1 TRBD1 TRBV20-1 CSAHRGDEQFF